What follows are 13 T cell receptor beta chains derived from one specimen sequenced in a study of blood T cell repertoires in COVID-19 (TCRdb year 2020). The library was prepared using the immunoSEQ multiplex PCR assay. TCRdb provides this immuneACCESS table in a form limited to in-frame rearrangements. Some clones are lacking; in checked studies, under half of them reflect an unresolved V gene, and why the rest are absent is not known. This sample lists 350,000 to 400,000 clones; approximately 88% were detected once. The ten most abundant clones make up around 3% of the sample. The sample consisted of peripheral blood. These receptors were taken from a woman aged 25 to 39 with COVID-19, enrolled during active disease.

The V gene is TRBV9, the J gene TRBJ2-3, with a weak D call TRBD2 (7 bases). The germline V gene encodes CDR1 SGDLS and CDR2 YYNGEE. The CDR3 loop spans 16 amino acids. Deletions cut 3 bases from V and 2 bases from J, with 16 bases between. CDR3 protein: CASSAFGGGITDTQYF. Here the CDR3 DNA reads TGTGCCAGCAGCGCGTTTGGGGGGGGCATCACAGATACGCAGTATTTT.

This clone has just one count. The chain combines TRBV6-1 with TRBJ2-7, with a tentative D call TRBD2 (6 bases). From germline, CDR1 is MNHNS and CDR2 SASEGT. There are 16 residues in the CDR3. The V and J ends lost 4 bases and 4 bases respectively, with 20 bases between them. The CDR3 spells CASSAPEGSGRYEQYF. The DNA of the CDR3 is TGTGCCAGCAGTGCGCCGGAGGGGAGTGGGAGGTACGAGCAGTACTTC.

This clone showed up just a few times. This sequence joins TRBV7-2 and TRBJ2-5; TRBD2 matches 10 bases. This CDR3 comprises 15 residues. Germline CDR1 reads SGHTA; CDR2 reads FQGNSA. V was pared by 4 bases and J by 0 bases, with 2 bases of the junction left unmatched. The CDR3 DNA reads as TGTGCCAGCAGCTCGACTAGCGGGTACCAAGAGACCCAGTACTTC. This encodes CASSSTSGYQETQYF.

This sequence joins TRBV11-2 and TRBJ2-2; tentative D call: TRBD2 (6 bases). Trimming removed 5 bases from V and 5 bases from J, with 24 bases in between. This CDR3 comprises 18 residues. Germline CDR1 reads SGHAT; CDR2 reads FQNNGV. The CDR3 DNA follows: TGTGCCAGCAGCCCGCTACTAGGCGGCAGTGGAGGGACCGGGGAGCTGTTTTTT. Translating it yields CASSPLLGGSGGTGELFF.

The gene calls are TRBV5-6 and TRBJ1-2, with 7 positions matching TRBD1. V lost 1 base, J lost 8 bases, and 23 bases stayed unmatched. CDR1 is SGHDT and CDR2 is YYEEEE in the germline V gene. CDR3 length: 19 residues. DNA for the CDR3: TGTGCCAGCAGCTTGTTAGGGACAGAGAGCAAAAACGGCTACGGAGGCTACACCTTC. It codes for CASSLLGTESKNGYGGYTF.

The rearrangement uses TRBV30 and TRBJ1-4, with 10 bases lining up with TRBD1. There are 18 residues in the CDR3. V shed 4 bases and J 2 bases; nucleotides not matched to a gene: 13. The germline V gene encodes CDR1 GTSNPN and CDR2 SVGIG (reference sequence). CDR3 amino acids: CAWTPRDRGWATNEKLFF. CDR3 DNA: TGTGCCTGGACCCCCCGGGACAGGGGTTGGGCTACTAATGAAAAACTGTTTTTT. Filled out from reference TRBV30 and TRBJ1-4, the complete variable domain reads SQTIHQWPATLVQPVGSPLSLECTVEGTSNPNLYWYRQAAGRGLQLLFYSVGIGQISSEVPQNLSASRPQDRQFILSSKKLLLSDSGFYLCAWTPRDRGWATNEKLFFGSGTQLSVL.

The CDR3 loop is CSVEGASGGRETQYF. The DNA of the CDR3 is TGCAGCGTTGAAGGGGCTAGCGGGGGGCGGGAGACCCAGTACTTC. The chain employs TRBV29-1 and TRBJ2-5, with 11 bases aligning to TRBD2. Germline CDR1 and CDR2: SQVTM and ANQGSEA. This CDR3 spans 15 amino acids. With 1 base clipped from V and 5 bases from J, the junction kept 6 bases outside the gene matches.

V and J are TRBV28 and TRBJ1-1, with TRBD1 matching over 7 bases. The V gene end was trimmed by 10 bases and the J gene end by 1 base; junction bases not matched to a gene: 9. This CDR3 is built from 14 residues. Per germline, CDR1 MDHEN and CDR2 SYDVKM. DNA of the CDR3: TGTGCCACACGACCGGGACAGAAGAACACTGAAGCTTTCTTT. Amino acid sequence: CATRPGQKNTEAFF. Full variable domain (rest looked up from reference TRBV28 and TRBJ1-1): DVKVTQSSRYLVKRTGEKVFLECVQDMDHENMFWYRQDPGLGLRLIYFSYDVKMKEKGDIPEGYSVSREKKERFSLILESASTNQTSMYLCATRPGQKNTEAFFGQGTRLTVV.

This clone appeared a single time. V is TRBV6-1 and J is TRBJ2-7; 9 nucleotides match TRBD2. CDR3 length: 18 amino acids. Germline V gene lookup returns CDR1 MNHNS and CDR2 SASEGT. V was pared by 0 bases and J by 0 bases, with 9 bases of the junction left unmatched. The CDR3 spells CASSEAPWVAGASYEQYF. The CDR3 DNA reads as TGTGCCAGCAGTGAAGCGCCCTGGGTAGCGGGGGCCTCCTACGAGCAGTACTTC.

Here the CDR3 reads CASSQATGLKGYTF. CDR3 in DNA: TGTGCCAGCAGCCAGGCAACAGGGCTTAAAGGCTACACCTTC. The rearrangement links TRBV4-2 to TRBJ1-2; weak D call: TRBD1 (6 bases). The V end lost 3 bases, the J end lost 8 bases, and 16 bases lay between the germline ends. The CDR3 spans 14 residues. Germline lookup yields CDR1 LGHNA and CDR2 YNFKEQ.

The chain joins TRBV11-3 to TRBJ1-4; weak D call: TRBD1 (6 bases). Looked up from germline, CDR1 is SGHNT and CDR2 is YENEEA. The CDR3 is made up of 14 amino acids. V gave up 5 bases and J gave up 4 bases, with 11 bases separating them. The CDR3 region has the DNA TGTGCCAGCAGCCCACAGGGCATTAATGAAAAACTGTTTTTT. This sequence encodes CASSPQGINEKLFF.

This clone was counted a single time. The chain links TRBV5-1 to TRBJ2-2, with 10 bases fitting TRBD2. Germline CDR1 reads SGHRS; CDR2 reads YFSETQ. The CDR3 runs 16 residues. Trimming removed 2 bases from V and 2 bases from J; junction bases left unmatched: 3. The CDR3 nucleotides read TGCGCCAGCAGCTTTGGACTAGCGGTAAACACCGGGGAGCTGTTTTTT. This encodes CASSFGLAVNTGELFF.

V and J are TRBV5-1 and TRBJ1-2; perhaps TRBD1 as D (6 bases). This CDR3 has 14 residues. Per germline, CDR1 SGHRS and CDR2 YFSETQ. V was cut by 4 bases and J by 6 bases, with 16 bases left in between. CDR3 region: CASSPGHQADGYTF. The CDR3 coding sequence is TGCGCCAGCAGCCCGGGACATCAAGCAGATGGCTACACCTTC. The variable domain in full, with the rest retrieved from reference TRBV5-1 and TRBJ1-2, is KAGVTQTPRYLIKTRGQQVTLSCSPISGHRSVSWYQQTPGQGLQFLFEYFSETQRNKGNFPGRFSGRQFSNSRSEMNVSTLELGDSALYLCASSPGHQADGYTFGSGTRLTVV.